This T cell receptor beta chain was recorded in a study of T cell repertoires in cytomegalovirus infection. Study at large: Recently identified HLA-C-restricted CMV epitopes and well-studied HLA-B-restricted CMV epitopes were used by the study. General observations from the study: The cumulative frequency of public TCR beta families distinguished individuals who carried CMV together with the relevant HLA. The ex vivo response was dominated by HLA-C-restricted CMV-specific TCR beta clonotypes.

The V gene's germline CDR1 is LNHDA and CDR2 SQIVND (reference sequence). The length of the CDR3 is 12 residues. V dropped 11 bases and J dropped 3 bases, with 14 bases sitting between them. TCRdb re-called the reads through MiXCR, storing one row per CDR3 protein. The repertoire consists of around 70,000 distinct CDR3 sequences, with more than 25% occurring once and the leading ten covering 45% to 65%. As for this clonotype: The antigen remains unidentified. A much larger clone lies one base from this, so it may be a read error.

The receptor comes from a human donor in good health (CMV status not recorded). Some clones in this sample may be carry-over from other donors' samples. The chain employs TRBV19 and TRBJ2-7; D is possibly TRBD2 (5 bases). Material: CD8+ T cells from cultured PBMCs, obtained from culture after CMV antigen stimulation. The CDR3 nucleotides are TGTGCCGTGGGAGAGGGCCTCTACGAGCAGTACTTC. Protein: CAVGEGLYEQYF.